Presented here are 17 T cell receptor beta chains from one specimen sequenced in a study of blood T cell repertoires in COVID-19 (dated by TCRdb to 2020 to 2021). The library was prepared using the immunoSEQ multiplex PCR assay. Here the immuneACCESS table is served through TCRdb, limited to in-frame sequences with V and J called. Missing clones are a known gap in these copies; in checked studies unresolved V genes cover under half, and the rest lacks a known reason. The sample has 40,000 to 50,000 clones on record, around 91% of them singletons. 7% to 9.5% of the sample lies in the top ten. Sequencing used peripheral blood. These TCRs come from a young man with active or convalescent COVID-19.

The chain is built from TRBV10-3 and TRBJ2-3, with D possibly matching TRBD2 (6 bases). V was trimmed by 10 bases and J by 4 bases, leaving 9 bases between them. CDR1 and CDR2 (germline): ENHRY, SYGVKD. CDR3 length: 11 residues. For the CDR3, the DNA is TGTGCCACGACTAGTGCAGATACGCAGTATTTT. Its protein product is CATTSADTQYF.

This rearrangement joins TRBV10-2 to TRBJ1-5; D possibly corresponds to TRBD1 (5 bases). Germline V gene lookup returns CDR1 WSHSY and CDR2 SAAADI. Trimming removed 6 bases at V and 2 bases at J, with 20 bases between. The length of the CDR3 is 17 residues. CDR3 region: CASRGTASETGNQPQHF. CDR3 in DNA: TGCGCCAGCAGGGGAACGGCAAGTGAGACAGGCAATCAGCCCCAGCATTTT.

The CDR3 reads CASSLLGTGAYEKLFF. The DNA of the CDR3 is TGTGCCAGCAGTTTATTGGGGACAGGGGCGTATGAAAAACTGTTTTTT. The rearrangement uses TRBV27 and TRBJ1-4, with 10 bases that match TRBD1. The germline gives CDR1 MNHEY, CDR2 SMNVEV (reference sequence). The J segment lost 6 bases and the V segment lost 1 base, leaving 5 bases of the junction unmatched. The CDR3 has 16 residues.

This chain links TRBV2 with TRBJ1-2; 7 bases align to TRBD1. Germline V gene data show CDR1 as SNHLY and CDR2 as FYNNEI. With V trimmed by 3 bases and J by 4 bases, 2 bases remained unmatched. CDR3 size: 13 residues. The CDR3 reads CASSERTGYGYTF. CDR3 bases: TGTGCCAGCAGTGAGAGGACAGGCTATGGCTACACCTTC.

CDR3 sequence (DNA): TGTGCCACCAGTGATCCTAGCGGGAGGTCCTACAATGAGCAGTTCTTC. This codes for CATSDPSGRSYNEQFF. The chain joins TRBV24-1 to TRBJ2-1, with TRBD2 identical over 11 bases. From germline, CDR1 is KGHDR and CDR2 SFDVKD. V was clipped by 3 bases and J by 1 base; unmatched bases: 1. This CDR3 spans 16 amino acids.

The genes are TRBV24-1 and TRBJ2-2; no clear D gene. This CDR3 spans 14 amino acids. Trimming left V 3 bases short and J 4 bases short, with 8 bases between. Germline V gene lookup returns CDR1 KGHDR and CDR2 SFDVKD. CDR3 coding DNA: TGTGCCACCAGTGATCCTCTAATCACCGGGGAGCTGTTTTTT. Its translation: CATSDPLITGELFF.

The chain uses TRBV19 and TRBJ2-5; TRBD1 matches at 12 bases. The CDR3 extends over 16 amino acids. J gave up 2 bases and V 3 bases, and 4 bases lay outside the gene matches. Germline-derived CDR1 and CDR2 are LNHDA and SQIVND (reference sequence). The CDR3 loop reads CASSIRDRGPQETQYF. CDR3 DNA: TGTGCCAGTAGTATCCGGGACAGGGGGCCTCAAGAGACCCAGTACTTC.

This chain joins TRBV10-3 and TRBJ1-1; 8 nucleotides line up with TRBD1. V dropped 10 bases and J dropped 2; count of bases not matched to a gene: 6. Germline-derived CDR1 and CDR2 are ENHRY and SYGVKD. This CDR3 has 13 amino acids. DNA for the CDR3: TGTGCCAGCGCGACAGGGGCTAACACTGAAGCTTTCTTT. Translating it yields CASATGANTEAFF.

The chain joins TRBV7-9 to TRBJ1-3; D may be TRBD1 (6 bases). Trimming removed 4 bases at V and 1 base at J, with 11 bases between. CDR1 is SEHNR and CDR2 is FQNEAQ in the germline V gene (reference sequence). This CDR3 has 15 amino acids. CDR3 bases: TGTGCCAGCAGCTCCGACAGGCGTTCTGGAAACACCATATATTTT. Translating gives CASSSDRRSGNTIYF.

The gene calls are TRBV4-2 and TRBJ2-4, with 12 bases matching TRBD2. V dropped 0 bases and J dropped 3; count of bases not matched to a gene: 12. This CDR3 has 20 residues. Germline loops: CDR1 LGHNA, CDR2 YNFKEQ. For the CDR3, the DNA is TGTGCCAGCAGCCAAGAAGCGCTAGCGGGAGGGACAGTGGGCAAAAACATTCAGTACTTC. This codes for CASSQEALAGGTVGKNIQYF.

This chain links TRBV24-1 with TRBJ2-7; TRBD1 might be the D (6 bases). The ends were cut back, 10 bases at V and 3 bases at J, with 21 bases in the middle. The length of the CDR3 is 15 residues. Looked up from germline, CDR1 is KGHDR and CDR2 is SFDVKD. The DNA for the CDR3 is TGTGCCACTCTTCGCCGGGACATGACTTTCTACGAGCAGTACGTC. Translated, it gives CATLRRDMTFYEQYV.

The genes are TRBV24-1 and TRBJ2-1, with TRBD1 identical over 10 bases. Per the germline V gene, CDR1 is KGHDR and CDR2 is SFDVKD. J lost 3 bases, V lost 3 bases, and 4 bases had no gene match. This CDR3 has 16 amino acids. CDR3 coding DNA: TGTGCCACCAGTGATCCTAGGACAGGGGGCTACAATGAGCAGTTCTTC. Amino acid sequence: CATSDPRTGGYNEQFF.

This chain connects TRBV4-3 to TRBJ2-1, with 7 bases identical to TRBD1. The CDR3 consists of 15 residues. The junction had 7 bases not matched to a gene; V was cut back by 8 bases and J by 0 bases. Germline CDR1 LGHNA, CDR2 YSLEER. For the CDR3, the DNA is TGCGCCAGCGGGCACAGGGGCGGCTCCTACAATGAGCAGTTCTTC. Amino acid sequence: CASGHRGGSYNEQFF.

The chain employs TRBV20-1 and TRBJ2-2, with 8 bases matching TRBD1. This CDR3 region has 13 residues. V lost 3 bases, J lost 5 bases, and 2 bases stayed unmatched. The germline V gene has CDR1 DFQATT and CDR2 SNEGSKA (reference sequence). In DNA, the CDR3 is TGCAGTGCTAGTGGACAGGGAACCGGGGAGCTGTTTTTT. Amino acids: CSASGQGTGELFF.

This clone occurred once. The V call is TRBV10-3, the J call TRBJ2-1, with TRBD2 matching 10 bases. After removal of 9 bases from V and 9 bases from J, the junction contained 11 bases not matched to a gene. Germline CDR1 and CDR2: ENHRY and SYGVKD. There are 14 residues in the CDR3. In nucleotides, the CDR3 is TGTGCCATTAGGATAACTAGCGGGGCGGGTGAGCAGTTCTTC. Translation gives CAIRITSGAGEQFF.

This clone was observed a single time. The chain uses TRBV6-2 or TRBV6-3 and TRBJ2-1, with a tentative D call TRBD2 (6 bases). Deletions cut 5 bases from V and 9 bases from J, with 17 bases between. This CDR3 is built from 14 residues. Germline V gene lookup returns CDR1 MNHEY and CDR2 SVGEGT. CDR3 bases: TGTGCCAGCAGTCACCCTACTGGGGGGATTGAGCAGTTCTTC. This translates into CASSHPTGGIEQFF.

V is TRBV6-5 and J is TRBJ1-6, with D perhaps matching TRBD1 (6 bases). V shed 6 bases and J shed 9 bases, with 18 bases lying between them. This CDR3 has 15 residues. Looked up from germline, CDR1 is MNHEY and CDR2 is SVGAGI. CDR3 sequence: CASSLSTGGGSPLHF. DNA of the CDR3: TGTGCCAGCAGCCTATCGACAGGTGGTGGTTCACCCCTCCACTTT.